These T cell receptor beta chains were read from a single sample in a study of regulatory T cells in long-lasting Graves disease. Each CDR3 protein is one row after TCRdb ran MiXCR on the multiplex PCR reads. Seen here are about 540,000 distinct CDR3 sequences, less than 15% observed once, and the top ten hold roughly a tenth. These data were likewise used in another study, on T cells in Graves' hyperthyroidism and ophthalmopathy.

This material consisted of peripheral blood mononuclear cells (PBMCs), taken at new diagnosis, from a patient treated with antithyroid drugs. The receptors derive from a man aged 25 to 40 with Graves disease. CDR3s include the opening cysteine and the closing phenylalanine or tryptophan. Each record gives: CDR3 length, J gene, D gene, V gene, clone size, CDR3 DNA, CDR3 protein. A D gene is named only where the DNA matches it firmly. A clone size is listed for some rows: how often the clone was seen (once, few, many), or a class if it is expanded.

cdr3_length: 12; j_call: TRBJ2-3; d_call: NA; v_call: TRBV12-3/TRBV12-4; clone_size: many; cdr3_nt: TGTGCCAGCCAACGCCGGGAAGATACGCAGTATTTT; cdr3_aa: CASQRREDTQYF
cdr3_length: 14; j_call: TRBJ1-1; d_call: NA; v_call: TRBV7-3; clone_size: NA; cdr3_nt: TGTGCCAGCAGCTTAACGGGAGGAGGAGATGAAGCTTTCTTT; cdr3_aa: CASSLTGGGDEAFF
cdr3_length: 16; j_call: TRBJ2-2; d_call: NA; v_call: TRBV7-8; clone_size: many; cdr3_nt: TGTGCCAGCAGCTGGAGGACTACTAGGGGGACCGGGGAGCTGTTTTTT; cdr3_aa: CASSWRTTRGTGELFF
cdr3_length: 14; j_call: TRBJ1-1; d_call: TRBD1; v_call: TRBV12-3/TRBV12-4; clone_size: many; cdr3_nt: TGTGCCAGCAGGAAAACAGGGGGCGTTTCTGAAGCTTTCTTT; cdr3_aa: CASRKTGGVSEAFF
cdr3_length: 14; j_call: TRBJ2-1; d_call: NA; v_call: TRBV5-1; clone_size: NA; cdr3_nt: TGCGCCAGCAGCTGGCGGGAATCCTACAATGAGCAGTTCTTC; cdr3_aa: CASSWRESYNEQFF
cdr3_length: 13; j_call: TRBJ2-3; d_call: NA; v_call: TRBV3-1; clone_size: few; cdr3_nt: TGTGCCAGCAGCCAGGCAGGGTCAGATACGCAGTATTTT; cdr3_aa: CASSQAGSDTQYF
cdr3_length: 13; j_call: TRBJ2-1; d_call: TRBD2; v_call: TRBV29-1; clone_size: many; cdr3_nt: TGCAGCGTTCTAGCGGGAGGGTACAATGAGCAGTTCTTC; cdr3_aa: CSVLAGGYNEQFF
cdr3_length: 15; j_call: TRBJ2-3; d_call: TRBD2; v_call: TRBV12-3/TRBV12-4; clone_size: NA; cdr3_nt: TGTGCCAGCAGCGCCGGGACTAGCGGGATAGATACGCAGTATTTT; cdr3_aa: CASSAGTSGIDTQYF
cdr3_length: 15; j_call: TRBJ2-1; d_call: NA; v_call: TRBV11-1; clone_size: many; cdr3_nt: TGTGCCAGCAGTCCCGACCACTACCCTTACAATGAGCAGTTCTTC; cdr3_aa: CASSPDHYPYNEQFF
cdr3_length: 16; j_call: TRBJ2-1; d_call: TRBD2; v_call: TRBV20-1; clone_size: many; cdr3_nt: TGCAGTGCTAGTACTAGCGGGAGAGAGAGGATCAATGAGCAGTTCTTC; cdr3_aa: CSASTSGRERINEQFF
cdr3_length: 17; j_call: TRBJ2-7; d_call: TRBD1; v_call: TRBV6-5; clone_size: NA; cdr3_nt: TGTGCCAGCAGTTATCCCGTTTCAGGGGGCCCCCTCTACGAGCAGTACTTC; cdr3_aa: CASSYPVSGGPLYEQYF
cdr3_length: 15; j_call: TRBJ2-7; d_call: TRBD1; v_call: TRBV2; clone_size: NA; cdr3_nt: TGTGCCAGCACCAAGGACAGGGTTAGGGACTACGAGCAGTACTTC; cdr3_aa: CASTKDRVRDYEQYF
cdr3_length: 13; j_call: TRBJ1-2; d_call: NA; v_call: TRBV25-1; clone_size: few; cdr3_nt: TGTGCCAGCAGTGAAGGGGGCAGAGATGGCTACACCTTC; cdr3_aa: CASSEGGRDGYTF
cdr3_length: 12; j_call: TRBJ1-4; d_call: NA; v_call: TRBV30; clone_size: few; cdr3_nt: TGTGCCTGGAGTCTAGGCGGAGAGGAACTGTTTTTT; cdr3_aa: CAWSLGGEELFF
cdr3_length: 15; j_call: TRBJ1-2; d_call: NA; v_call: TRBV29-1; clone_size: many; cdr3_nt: TGCAGCGTTGAAGATCTAGAGCGTCGAAACTATGGCTACACCTTC; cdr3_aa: CSVEDLERRNYGYTF
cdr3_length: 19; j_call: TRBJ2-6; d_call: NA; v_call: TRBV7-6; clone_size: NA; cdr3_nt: TGTGCCAGCAGCTTTGGACTAGGGACAGAATTCTCTGGGGCCAACGTCCTGACTTTC; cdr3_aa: CASSFGLGTEFSGANVLTF
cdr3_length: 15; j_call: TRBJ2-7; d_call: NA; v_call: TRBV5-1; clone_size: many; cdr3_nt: TGCGCCAGCAGCTTAGCCGGGGGCGGTATCTACGAGCAGTACTTC; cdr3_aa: CASSLAGGGIYEQYF
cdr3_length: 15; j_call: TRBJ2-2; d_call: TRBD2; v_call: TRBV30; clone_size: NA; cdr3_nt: TGTGCCTGGGTGGGACTAACCGCGGGCACCGGGGAGCTGTTTTTT; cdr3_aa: CAWVGLTAGTGELFF
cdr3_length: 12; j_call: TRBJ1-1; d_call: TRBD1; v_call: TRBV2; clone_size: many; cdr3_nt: TGTGCCAAGGACAGGATAGCCACTGAAGCTTTCTTT; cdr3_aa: CAKDRIATEAFF
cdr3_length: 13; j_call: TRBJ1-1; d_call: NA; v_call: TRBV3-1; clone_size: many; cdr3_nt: TGTGCCAGCAAAGGGGCAGGGAGCACTGAAGCTTTCTTT; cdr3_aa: CASKGAGSTEAFF
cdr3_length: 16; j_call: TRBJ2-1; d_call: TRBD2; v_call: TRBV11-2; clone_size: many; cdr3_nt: TGTGCCAGCAGCCCCCTCCTAGCGGTAATCTACAATGAGCAGTTCTTC; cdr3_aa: CASSPLLAVIYNEQFF
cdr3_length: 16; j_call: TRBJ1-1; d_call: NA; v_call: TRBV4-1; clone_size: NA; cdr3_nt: TGCGCCAGCAGCCAAGAACAGGTCTGGGGGAACACTGAAGCTTTCTTT; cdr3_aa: CASSQEQVWGNTEAFF
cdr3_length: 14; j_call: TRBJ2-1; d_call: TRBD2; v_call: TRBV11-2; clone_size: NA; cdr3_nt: TGTGCCAGCAGCCCAACTAGCGCACTAAATGAGCAGTTCTTC; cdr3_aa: CASSPTSALNEQFF
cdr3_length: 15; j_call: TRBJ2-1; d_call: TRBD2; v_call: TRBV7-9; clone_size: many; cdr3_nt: TGTGCCAGCAGCTTAAACCTAGCGGGAGAGAATGAGCAGTTCTTC; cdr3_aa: CASSLNLAGENEQFF
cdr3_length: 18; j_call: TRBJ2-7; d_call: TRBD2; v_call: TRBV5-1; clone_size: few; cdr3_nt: TGCGCCAGCAGCTTTGGGCTAGCGGTCTCTCTGGGCCCCTACGAGCAGTACTTC; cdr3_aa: CASSFGLAVSLGPYEQYF
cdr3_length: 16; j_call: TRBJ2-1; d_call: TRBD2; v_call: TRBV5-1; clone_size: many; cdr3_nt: TGCGCCAGCAGCTTCGGGACTAGCGGGATTTCGAGTGAGCAGTTCTTC; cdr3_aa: CASSFGTSGISSEQFF
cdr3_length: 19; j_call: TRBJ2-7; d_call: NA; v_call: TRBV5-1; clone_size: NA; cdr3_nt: TGCGCCAGCAGCTTGGGCCTCCTAGAAGTGGGACGAAGGATGGGCGAGCAGTACTTC; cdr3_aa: CASSLGLLEVGRRMGEQYF
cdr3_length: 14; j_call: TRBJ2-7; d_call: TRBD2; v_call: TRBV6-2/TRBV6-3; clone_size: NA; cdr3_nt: TGTGCCAGCAGTTATCTAGCGGGAGAGTACGAGCAGTACTTC; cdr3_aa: CASSYLAGEYEQYF
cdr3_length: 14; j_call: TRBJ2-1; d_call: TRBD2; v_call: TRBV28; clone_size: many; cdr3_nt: TGTGCCAGCACCTTAGCGGGGGGATACAATGAGCAGTTCTTC; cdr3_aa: CASTLAGGYNEQFF
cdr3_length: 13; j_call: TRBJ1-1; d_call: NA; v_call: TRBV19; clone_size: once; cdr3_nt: TGTGCCAGTAGTATGTCCGTGGTCACTGAAGCTTTCTTT; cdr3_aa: CASSMSVVTEAFF
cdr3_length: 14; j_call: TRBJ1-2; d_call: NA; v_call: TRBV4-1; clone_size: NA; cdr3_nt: TGCGCCAGCAGCCAAGTGGAGGGAAACTATGGCTACACCTTC; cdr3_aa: CASSQVEGNYGYTF
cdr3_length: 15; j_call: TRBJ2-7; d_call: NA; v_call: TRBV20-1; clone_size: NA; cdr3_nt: TGCGGTGCTAGTGACATTAGGACAGTATCCTACGAGCAGTACTTC; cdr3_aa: CGASDIRTVSYEQYF
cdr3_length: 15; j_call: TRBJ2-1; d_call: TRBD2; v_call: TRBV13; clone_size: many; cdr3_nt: TGTGCCAGCAGCTTAGAACTAGCGGGAAGGGATGAGCAGTTCTTC; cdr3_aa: CASSLELAGRDEQFF
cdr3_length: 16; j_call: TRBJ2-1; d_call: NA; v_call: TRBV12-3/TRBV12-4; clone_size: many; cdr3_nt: TGTGCCAGCAGCTCTCTCCGGTCGAGCTCCTACAATGAGCAGTTCTTC; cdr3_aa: CASSSLRSSSYNEQFF
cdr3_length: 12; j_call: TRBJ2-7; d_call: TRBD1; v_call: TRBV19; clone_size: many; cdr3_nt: TGTGCCAGTGGACAGGCGACCTACGAGCAGTACTTC; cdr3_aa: CASGQATYEQYF
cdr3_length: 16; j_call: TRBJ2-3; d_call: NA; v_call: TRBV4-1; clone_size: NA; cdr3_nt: TGCGCCAGCAGTCGAAGCCGGTGGGAGAGGACAGATACGCAGTATTTT; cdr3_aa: CASSRSRWERTDTQYF
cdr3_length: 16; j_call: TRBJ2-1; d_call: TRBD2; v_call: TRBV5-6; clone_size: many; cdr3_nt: TGTGCCAGCAGCTTGGCGGCTAGCGGGAGCGTGGGTGAGCAGTTCTTC; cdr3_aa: CASSLAASGSVGEQFF
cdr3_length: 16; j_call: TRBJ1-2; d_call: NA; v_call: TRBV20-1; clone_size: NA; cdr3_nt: TGCAGTGCTTTTACTTCCGGGCAGGGAGAGACCTATGGCTACACCTTC; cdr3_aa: CSAFTSGQGETYGYTF
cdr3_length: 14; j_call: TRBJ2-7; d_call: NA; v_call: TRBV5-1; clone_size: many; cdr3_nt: TGCGCCAGCAGCCCGGACCAGCCCCCCTACGAGCAGTACTTC; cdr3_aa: CASSPDQPPYEQYF
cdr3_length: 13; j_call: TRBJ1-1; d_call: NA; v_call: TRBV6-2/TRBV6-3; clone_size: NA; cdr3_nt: TGTGCCAGCAGTTACAGGGGCGGAACTGAAGCTTTCTTT; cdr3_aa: CASSYRGGTEAFF
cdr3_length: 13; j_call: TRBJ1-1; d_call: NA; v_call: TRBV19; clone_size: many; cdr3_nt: TGTGCCAGTAGTATCACGGGGGCGAATGGGGCTTTCTTT; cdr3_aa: CASSITGANGAFF
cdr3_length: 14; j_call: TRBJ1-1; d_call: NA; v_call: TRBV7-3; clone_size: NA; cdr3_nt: TGTGCCAACAGCCCCGGCCTGGGGAACACTGAAGCTTTCTTT; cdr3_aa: CANSPGLGNTEAFF
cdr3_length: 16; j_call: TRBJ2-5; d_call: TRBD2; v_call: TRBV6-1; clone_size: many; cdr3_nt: TGTGCCAGCAGACCGCCCCCCGGACTAGCGGGAGAGACCCAGTACTTC; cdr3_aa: CASRPPPGLAGETQYF